A single sample gave rise to the 3 T cell receptor beta chains below, sequenced in a study of T cells in severe cutaneous drug reactions. Bulk and single-cell libraries used iRepertoire multiplex PCR with TCR subtype-specific primers. TCRdb re-called the multiplex PCR reads and gives one entry per CDR3 protein, without DNA. Recorded for this sample: about 8,300 distinct CDR3 sequences. The donors had carbamazepine-induced Stevens-Johnson syndrome or toxic epidermal necrolysis. Sample: cells from a skin blister. The receptors stem from a human donor with a severe cutaneous adverse drug reaction.

This chain uses TRBV6-9 with TRBJ2-3; TCRdb lists TRBD1, though no DNA is available to test this call. CDR3 length equals 14 residues. From germline, CDR1 is MNHGY and CDR2 SVAAGI. This CDR3 is CASSFDRFKDTQYF.

The chain employs TRBV18 and TRBJ1-1. This CDR3 spans 15 amino acids. Germline lookup yields CDR1 KGHSH and CDR2 LQKENI. The CDR3 loop reads CASSPPVPVNTEAFF.

The rearrangement links TRBV7-2 to TRBJ1-5; TCRdb picks TRBD1, but there is no DNA to check that call. Looked up from germline, CDR1 is SGHTA and CDR2 is FQGNSA. The CDR3 runs 15 residues. CDR3 region: CASSPGQGPNQPQHF.